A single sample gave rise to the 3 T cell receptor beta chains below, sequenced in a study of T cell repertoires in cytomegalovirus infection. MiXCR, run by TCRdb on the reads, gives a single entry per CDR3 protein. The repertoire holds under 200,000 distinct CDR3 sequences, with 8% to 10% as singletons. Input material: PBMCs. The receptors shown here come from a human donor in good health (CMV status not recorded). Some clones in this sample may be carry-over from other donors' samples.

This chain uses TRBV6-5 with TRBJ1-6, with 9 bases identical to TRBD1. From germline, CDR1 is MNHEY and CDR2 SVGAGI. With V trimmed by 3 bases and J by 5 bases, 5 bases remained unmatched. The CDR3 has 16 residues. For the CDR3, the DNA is TGTGCCAGCAGTTATCAGGGACAGGGAAATAATTCACCCCTCCACTTT. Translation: CASSYQGQGNNSPLHF.

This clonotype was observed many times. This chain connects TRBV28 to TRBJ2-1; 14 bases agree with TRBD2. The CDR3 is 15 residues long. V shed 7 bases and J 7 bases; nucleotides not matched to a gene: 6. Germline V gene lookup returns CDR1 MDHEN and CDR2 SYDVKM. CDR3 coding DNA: TGTGCCAGCACCGGACGACTAGCGGGAGGGAATGAGCAGTTCTTC. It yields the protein CASTGRLAGGNEQFF.

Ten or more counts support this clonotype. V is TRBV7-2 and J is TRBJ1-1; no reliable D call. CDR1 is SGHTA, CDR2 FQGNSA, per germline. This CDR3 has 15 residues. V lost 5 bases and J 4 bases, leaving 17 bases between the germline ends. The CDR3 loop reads CASSPEGGWSTEAFF. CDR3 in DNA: TGTGCCAGCAGCCCGGAAGGTGGATGGAGCACTGAAGCTTTCTTT.